This TCR beta chain was retrieved from a study of Graves' ophthalmopathy and Graves' hyperthyroidism. The V gene's germline CDR1 is LNHNV and CDR2 YYDKDF (reference sequence). The trim removed 4 bases at V and 5 bases at J, leaving 7 bases unmatched. There are 14 residues in the CDR3. Using RNA transcripts, the TCR beta CDR3 regions were amplified. Amplification began with first-round RT-PCR using HTBI primers, then second-round multiplex PCR was performed. MiXCR, applied by TCRdb to the multiplex PCR reads, yields one record per CDR3 protein. The sample has about 240,000 distinct CDR3 sequences, around 42% seen once; the top ten hold more than 45%. A few counts support this clonotype.

This TCR derives from an adult man with Graves' ophthalmopathy. This rearrangement joins TRBV15 to TRBJ1-1; TRBD1 matches at 7 bases. Material for sequencing was peripheral blood. The CDR3 spells CATSTIQGRTEAFF. The CDR3 coding sequence is TGTGCCACCAGCACAATACAGGGGAGGACTGAAGCTTTCTTT.